These 5 T cell receptor beta chains originate from one sample sequenced in a study of blood T cell repertoires in COVID-19. The table came from immunoSEQ multiplex PCR; TCRdb's copy has only in-frame clones and leaves some out. Of 150,000 to 200,000 clones listed, roughly 81% are singletons. Sequencing input: peripheral blood. The receptors derive from a woman at least 80 years old with COVID-19, enrolled during active disease.

Only a few counts were recorded for this clone. The chain is built from TRBV4-1 and TRBJ2-7; 7 bases fit TRBD1. Germline V gene data show CDR1 as MGHRA and CDR2 as YSYEKL. V was clipped by 3 bases and J by 0 bases; unmatched bases: 5. This CDR3 spans 15 amino acids. The CDR3 DNA is TGCGCCAGCAGCCAGAACAGGGACAGCTCCTACGAGCAGTACTTC. It specifies CASSQNRDSSYEQYF.

The chain uses TRBV6-6 and TRBJ1-2; TRBD1 might be the D (6 bases). Trimming shortened V by 7 bases and J by 2 bases, and 17 bases separated the two germline ends. The germline gives CDR1 MNHNY, CDR2 SVGAGI (reference sequence). The CDR3 has 15 amino acids. The CDR3 nucleotides read TGTGCCAGCACCGGCCGTATACAGGGAAACTATGGCTACACCTTC. This codes for CASTGRIQGNYGYTF.

V gene TRBV12-3 or TRBV12-4 combines with J gene TRBJ2-7; 8 bases align to TRBD1. V was clipped by 5 bases and J by 5 bases; unmatched bases: 2. This CDR3 has 12 amino acids. The CDR3 sequence is CASSADRDEQYF. The CDR3 nucleotides read TGTGCCAGCAGTGCGGACAGGGACGAGCAGTACTTC.

The chain recombines TRBV9 with TRBJ2-5; a weak D match, TRBD2 (6 bases). CDR3 size: 15 residues. Trimming took off 0 bases at V and 5 bases at J, with 14 bases between the two ends. CDR1 SGDLS and CDR2 YYNGEE come from the germline V gene. CDR3 DNA: TGTGCCAGCAGCGTAGTTGGAGGGCGAGACGAGACCCAGTACTTC. Translation: CASSVVGGRDETQYF.

There are a few counts of this clone. The V call is TRBV5-5, the J call TRBJ2-7; TRBD2 aligns across 11 bases. This CDR3 contains 14 residues. V was clipped by 4 bases and J by 6 bases; unmatched bases: 6. CDR1 is SGHKS, CDR2 YYEKEE, per germline (reference sequence). CDR3 DNA: TGTGCCAGCAGCAGCGTGCTAGCGGGAGGCGAGCAGTACTTC. Translating gives CASSSVLAGGEQYF.